Each of the 3 T cell receptor beta chains below was sequenced from the same sample in a study of vaccination and CD4 T cells after COVID-19. The Oncomine TCR Beta short-read assay was what sequenced the DNA obtained from cultured CD4+ T cells. TCRdb ran MiXCR on the PCR reads and lists one entry per CDR3 protein. The sample lists about 12,000 distinct CDR3 sequences; approximately 64% were seen once. Which antigens these TCRs recognize remains unknown. As for treatment: approximately 11-day PBMC culture with coronavirus spike peptide pools or control peptides (ViraFEST assay). The sample was CD4+ T cells from blood, cultured in vitro, taken before SARS-CoV-2 vaccination. The receptors come from a human donor who had recovered from COVID-19.

The V and J genes are TRBV7-2 and TRBJ2-5; weak D call: TRBD2 (5 bases). Trimming stripped 4 bases from V and 6 bases from J, with 6 bases between. The V gene's germline CDR1 is SGHTA and CDR2 FQGNSA. The CDR3 has 11 residues. CDR3 coding DNA: TGTGCCAGCAGCTCGGGAAAGACCCAGTACTTC. It specifies CASSSGKTQYF. The variable domain in full, completed from reference TRBV7-2 and TRBJ2-5, reads GAGVSQSPSNKVTEKGKDVELRCDPISGHTALYWYRQSLGQGLEFLIYFQGNSAPDKSGLPSDRFSAERTGGSVSTLTIQRTQQEDSAVYLCASSSGKTQYFGPGTRLLVL.

The chain links TRBV19 to TRBJ1-5, with 9 bases aligning to TRBD1. The trim removed 6 bases at V and 4 bases at J, leaving 7 bases unmatched. The CDR3 has 15 amino acids. Per the germline V gene, CDR1 is LNHDA and CDR2 is SQIVND (reference sequence). CDR3 loop: CASSVGQGRNQPQHF. CDR3 bases: TGTGCCAGTAGCGTCGGACAGGGGAGAAATCAGCCCCAGCATTTT.

The sample holds a few counts of this clonotype. The V call is TRBV6-4, the J call TRBJ2-6, with TRBD1 matching 8 bases. V gave up 4 bases and J gave up 2 bases; unmatched junction bases: 4. The CDR3 length is 16 residues. CDR1 MRHNA and CDR2 SNTAGT come from the germline V gene. CDR3 amino acids: CASSGAGGTGANVLTF. In DNA form, the CDR3 reads TGTGCCAGCAGTGGAGCAGGGGGCACTGGGGCCAACGTCCTGACTTTC.